This record covers a single T cell receptor beta chain. This specimen belongs to a study of cytomegalovirus exposure and HLA in healthy donors. 60 Vbeta and 13 Jbeta primers were used in PCR. Clones were read by immunoSEQ multiplex PCR, and TCRdb kept only the in-frame ones, dropping some. This table has under 200,000 clones, approximately 80% appearing once. CDR3 length: 17 amino acids. Germline loops: CDR1 LNHDA, CDR2 SQIVND (reference sequence). V lost 4 bases, J lost 0 bases, and 16 bases lay in between. The J gene is TRBJ1-5, the V gene TRBV19; a possible D gene is TRBD1 (5 bases). The source of this sequence is a woman in her late teens or twenties in good health and CMV-seronegative. The sequencing sample was made of PBMCs. Written as DNA, the CDR3 is TGTGCCAGTAGTAAAAGGCAGGGCACCTATAGCAATCAGCCCCAGCATTTT. Translation gives CASSKRQGTYSNQPQHF.